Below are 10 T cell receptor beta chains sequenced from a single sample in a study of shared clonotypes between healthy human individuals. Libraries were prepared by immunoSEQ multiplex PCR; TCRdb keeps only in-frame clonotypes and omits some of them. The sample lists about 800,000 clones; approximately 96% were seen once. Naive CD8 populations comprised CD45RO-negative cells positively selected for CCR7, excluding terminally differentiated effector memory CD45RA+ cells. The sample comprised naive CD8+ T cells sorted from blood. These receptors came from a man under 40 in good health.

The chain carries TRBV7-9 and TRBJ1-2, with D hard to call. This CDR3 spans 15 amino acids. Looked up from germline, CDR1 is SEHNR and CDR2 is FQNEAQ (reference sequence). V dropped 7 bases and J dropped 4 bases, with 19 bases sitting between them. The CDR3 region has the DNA TGTGCCAGCAACCTCTACCAGAACCGAGGCTATGGCTACACCTTC. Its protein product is CASNLYQNRGYGYTF.

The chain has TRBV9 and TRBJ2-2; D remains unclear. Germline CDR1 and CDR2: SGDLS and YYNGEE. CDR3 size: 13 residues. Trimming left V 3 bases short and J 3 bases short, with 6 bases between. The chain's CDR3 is CASSGWDTGELFF. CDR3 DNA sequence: TGTGCCAGCAGCGGCTGGGACACCGGGGAGCTGTTTTTT.

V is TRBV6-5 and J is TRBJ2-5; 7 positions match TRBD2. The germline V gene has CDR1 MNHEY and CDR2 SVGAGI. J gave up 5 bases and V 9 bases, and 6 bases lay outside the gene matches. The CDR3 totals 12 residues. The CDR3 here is CASRREDETQYF. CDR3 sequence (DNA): TGTGCCAGTCGACGGGAGGATGAGACCCAGTACTTC.

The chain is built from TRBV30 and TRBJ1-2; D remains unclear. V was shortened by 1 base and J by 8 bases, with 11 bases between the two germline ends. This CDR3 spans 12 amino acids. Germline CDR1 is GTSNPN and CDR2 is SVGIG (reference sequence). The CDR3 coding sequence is TGTGCCTGGAGTGGACCTACGAGGGGCTACACCTTC. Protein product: CAWSGPTRGYTF.

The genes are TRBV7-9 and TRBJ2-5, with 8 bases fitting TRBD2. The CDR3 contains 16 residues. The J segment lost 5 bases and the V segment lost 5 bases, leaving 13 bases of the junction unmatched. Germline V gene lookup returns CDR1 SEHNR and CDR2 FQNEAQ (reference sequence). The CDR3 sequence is CASSHNSGLDPETQYF. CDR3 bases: TGTGCCAGCAGCCATAACTCGGGACTAGACCCTGAGACCCAGTACTTC.

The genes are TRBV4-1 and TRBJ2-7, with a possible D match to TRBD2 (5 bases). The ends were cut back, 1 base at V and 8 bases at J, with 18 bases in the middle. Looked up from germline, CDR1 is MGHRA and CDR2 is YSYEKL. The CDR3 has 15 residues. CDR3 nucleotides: TGCGCCAGCAGCCAAGGTCCGCGGTCCGGGGATCAGCAGTACTTC. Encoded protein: CASSQGPRSGDQQYF.

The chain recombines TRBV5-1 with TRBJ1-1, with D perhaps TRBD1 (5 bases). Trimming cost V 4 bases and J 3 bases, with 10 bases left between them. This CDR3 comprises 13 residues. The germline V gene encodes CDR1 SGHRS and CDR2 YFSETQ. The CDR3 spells CASSADKYTEAFF. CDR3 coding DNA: TGCGCCAGCAGCGCGGACAAATACACTGAAGCTTTCTTT.

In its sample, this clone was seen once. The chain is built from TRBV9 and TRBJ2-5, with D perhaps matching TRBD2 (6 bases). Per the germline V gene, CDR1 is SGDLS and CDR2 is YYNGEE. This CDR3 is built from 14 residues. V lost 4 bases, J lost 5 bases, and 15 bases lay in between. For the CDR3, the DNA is TGTGCCAGCAGCTTCATGGGGGGACTCGAGACCCAGTACTTC. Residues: CASSFMGGLETQYF.

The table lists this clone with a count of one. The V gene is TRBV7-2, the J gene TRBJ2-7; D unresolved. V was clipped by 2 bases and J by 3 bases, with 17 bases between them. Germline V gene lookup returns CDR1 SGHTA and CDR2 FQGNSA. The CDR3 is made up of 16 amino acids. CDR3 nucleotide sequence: TGTGCCAGCAGCTTATCAGTCGGGCGGAGTTTCTACGAGCAGTACTTC. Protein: CASSLSVGRSFYEQYF.

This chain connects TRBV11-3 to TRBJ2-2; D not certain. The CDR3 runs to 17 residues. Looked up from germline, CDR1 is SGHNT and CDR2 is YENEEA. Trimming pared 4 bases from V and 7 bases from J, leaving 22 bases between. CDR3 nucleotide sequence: TGTGCCAGCAGCTATTCCTTTTTGGGCCTACTGGGCGGGGAGCTGTTTTTT. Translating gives CASSYSFLGLLGGELFF.